Sequencing of this TCR beta chain was carried out in a study of T cells in Graves' hyperthyroidism and ophthalmopathy. Turning to this clonotype: The antigen remains undetermined.

The study left out patients who had uncontrolled infection, other autoimmune disease, pregnancy or lactation. General study results and limits: Progression to ophthalmopathy was predicted a median of about six months early.

The CDR3 regions of TCR beta were amplified from RNA transcripts. The HTBI primer set drove a first-round RT-PCR of the TCR CDR3. Each CDR3 protein gets one entry after TCRdb re-called the multiplex PCR reads with MiXCR. The sample holds approximately 570,000 distinct CDR3 sequences, about 20% seen once. Material: blood. The sequence was collected from a man between 35 and 55 years old with Graves' ophthalmopathy.

The CDR3 reads CASSRDASPGEQFF. The CDR3 DNA reads TGCGCCAGCAGCCGGGACGCCAGTCCGGGTGAGCAGTTCTTC. The chain has TRBV5-1 and TRBJ2-1; either TRBD1 or TRBD2 may fit D (5 bases each). This CDR3 spans 14 amino acids. V lost 4 bases, J lost 9 bases, and 17 bases lay in between. Germline assignment: CDR1 SGHRS and CDR2 YFSETQ.